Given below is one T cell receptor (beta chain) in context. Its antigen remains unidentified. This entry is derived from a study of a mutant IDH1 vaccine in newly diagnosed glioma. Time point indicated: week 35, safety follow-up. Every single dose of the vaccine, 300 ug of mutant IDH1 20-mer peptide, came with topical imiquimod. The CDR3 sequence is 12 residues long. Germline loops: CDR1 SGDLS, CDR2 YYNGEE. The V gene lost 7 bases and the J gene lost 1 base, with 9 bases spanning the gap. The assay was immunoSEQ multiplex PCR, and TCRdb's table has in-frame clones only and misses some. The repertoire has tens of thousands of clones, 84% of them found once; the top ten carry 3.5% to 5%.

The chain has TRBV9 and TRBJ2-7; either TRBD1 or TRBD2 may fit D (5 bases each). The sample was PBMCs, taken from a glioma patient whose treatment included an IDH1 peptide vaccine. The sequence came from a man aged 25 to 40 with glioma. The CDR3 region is CASGDGSYEQYF. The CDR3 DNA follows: TGTGCCAGCGGGGACGGATCCTACGAGCAGTACTTC. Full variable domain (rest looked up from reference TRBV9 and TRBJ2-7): DSGVTQTPKHLITATGQRVTLRCSPRSGDLSVYWYQQSLDQGLQFLIQYYNGEERAKGNILERFSAQQFPDLHSELNLSSLELGDSALYFCASGDGSYEQYFGPGTRLTVT.